This TCR beta chain was identified during a study of blood T cell repertoires in COVID-19. Study in general: Samples of COVID-19 (acute and convalescent) were obtained from the United States, Italy and Spain. PBMCs, B-cell-depleted T cells, or T cells provided the cDNA or gDNA that made up the material.

In the study's own analysis: Amplification with reference gene primers provided the estimates of nucleated cell counts. TCRdb's copy holds only in-frame clones and misses some; the assay was immunoSEQ multiplex PCR. The D gene and trimming were derived from the DNA, and the V and J assignments and clone size from that table. The table shows about 240,000 clones, with roughly nine tenths occurring only once. The germline V and J ends were trimmed by 0 bases and 2 bases, with 5 bases remaining between them. CDR3 length: 13 residues. Germline-derived CDR1 and CDR2 are SGHRS and YFSETQ. This sequence originates from a man aged 60 to 69 who had recovered from COVID-19. Material for sequencing was peripheral blood. The V call is TRBV5-1, the J call TRBJ1-1; D unresolved. The CDR3: CASSLGLNTEAFF. In DNA, the CDR3 is TGCGCCAGCAGCTTGGGTTTAAACACTGAAGCTTTCTTT.